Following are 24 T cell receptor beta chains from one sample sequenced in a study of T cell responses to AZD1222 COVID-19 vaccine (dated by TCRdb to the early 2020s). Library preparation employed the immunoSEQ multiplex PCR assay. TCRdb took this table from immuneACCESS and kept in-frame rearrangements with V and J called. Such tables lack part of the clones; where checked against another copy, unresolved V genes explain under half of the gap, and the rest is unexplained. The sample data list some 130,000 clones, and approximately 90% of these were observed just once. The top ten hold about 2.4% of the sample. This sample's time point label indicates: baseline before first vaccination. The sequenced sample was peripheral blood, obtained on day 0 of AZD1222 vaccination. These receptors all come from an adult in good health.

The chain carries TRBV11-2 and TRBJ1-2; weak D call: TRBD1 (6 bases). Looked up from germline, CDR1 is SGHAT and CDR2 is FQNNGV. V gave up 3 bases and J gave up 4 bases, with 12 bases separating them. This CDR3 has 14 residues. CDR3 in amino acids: CASSFGGAGYGYTF. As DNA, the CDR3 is TGTGCCAGCAGCTTCGGGGGGGCAGGCTATGGCTACACCTTC.

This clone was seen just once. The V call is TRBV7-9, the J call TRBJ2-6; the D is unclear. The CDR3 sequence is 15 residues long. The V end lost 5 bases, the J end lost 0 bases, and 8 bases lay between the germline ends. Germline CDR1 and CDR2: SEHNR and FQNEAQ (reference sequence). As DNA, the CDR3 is TGTGCCAGCAGCGACACGTTCTCTGGGGCCAACGTCCTGACTTTC. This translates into CASSDTFSGANVLTF.

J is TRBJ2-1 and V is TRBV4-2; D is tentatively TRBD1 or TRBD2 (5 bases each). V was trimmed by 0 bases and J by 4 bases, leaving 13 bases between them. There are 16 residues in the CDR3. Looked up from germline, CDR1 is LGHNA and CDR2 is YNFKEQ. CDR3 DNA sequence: TGTGCCAGCAGCCAAGAGGGGACCGGTACGTACAATGAGCAGTTCTTC. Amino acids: CASSQEGTGTYNEQFF.

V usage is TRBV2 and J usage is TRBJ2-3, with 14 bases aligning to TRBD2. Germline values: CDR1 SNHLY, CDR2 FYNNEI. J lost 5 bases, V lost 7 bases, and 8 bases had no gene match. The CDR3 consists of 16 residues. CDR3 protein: CASTKGLAGVGDTQYF. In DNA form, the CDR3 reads TGTGCCAGCACCAAGGGACTAGCGGGAGTTGGAGATACGCAGTATTTT.

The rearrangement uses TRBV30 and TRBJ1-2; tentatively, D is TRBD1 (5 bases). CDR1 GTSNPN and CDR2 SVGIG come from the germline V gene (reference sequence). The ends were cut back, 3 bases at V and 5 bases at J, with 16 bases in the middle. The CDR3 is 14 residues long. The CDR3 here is CAWRPGGDPYGYTF. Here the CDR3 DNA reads TGTGCCTGGAGACCCGGGGGGGATCCATATGGCTACACCTTC.

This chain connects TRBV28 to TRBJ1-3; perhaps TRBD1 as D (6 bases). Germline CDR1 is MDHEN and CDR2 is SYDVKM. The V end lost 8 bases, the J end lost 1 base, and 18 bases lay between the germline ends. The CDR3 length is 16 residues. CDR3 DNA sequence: TGTGCCAGCGCCACAGCAGGGGTAAGATCTGGAAACACCATATATTTT. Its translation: CASATAGVRSGNTIYF.

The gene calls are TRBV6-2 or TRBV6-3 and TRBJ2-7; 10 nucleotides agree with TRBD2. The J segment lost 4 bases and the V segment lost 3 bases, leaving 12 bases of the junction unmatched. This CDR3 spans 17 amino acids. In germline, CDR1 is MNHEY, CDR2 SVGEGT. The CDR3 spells CASSYSASGRSPYEQYF. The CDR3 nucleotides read TGTGCCAGCAGTTATTCCGCTAGCGGGAGATCCCCGTACGAGCAGTACTTC.

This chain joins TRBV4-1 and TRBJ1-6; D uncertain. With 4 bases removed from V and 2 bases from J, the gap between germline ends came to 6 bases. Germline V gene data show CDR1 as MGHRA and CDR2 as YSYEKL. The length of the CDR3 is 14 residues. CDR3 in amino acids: CASSLAAYNSPLHF. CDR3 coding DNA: TGCGCCAGCAGCCTAGCAGCCTATAATTCACCCCTCCACTTT.

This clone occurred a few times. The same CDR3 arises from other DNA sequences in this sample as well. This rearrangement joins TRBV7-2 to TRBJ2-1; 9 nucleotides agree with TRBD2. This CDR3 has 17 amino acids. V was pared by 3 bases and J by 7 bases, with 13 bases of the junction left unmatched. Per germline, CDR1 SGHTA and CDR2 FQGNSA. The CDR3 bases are TGTGCCAGCAGCTTCGCGGGCGGGGGGGCCGGGGGGAATGAGCAGTTCTTC. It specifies CASSFAGGGAGGNEQFF. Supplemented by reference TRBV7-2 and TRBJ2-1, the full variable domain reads GAGVSQSPSNKVTEKGKDVELRCDPISGHTALYWYRQSLGQGLEFLIYFQGNSAPDKSGLPSDRFSAERTGGSVSTLTIQRTQQEDSAVYLCASSFAGGGAGGNEQFFGPGTRLTVL.

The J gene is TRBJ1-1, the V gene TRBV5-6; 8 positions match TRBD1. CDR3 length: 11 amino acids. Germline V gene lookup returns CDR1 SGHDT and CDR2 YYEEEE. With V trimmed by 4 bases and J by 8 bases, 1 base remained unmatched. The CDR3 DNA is TGTGCCAGCAGCAGGACAGGGGAAGCTTTCTTT. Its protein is CASSRTGEAFF.

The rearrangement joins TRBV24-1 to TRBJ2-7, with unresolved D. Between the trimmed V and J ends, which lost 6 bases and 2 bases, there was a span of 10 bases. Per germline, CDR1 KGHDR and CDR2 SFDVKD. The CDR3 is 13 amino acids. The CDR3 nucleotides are TGTGCCACCAGTCCGAGTGGGGCCTACGAGCAGTACTTC. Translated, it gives CATSPSGAYEQYF.

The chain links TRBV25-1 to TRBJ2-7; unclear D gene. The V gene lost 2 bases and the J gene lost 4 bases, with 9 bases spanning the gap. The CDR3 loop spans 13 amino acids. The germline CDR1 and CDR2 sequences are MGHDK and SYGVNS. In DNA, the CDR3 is TGTGCCAGCAGTGAACCGGGCAGGTACGAGCAGTACTTC. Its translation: CASSEPGRYEQYF.

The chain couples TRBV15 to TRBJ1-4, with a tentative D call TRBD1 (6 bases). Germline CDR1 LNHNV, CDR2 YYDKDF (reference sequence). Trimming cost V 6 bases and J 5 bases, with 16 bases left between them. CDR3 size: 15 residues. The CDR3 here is CATRTNRVGNEKLFF. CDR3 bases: TGTGCCACCAGGACCAACAGGGTCGGGAATGAAAAACTGTTTTTT. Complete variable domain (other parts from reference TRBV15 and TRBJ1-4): DAMVIQNPRYQVTQFGKPVTLSCSQTLNHNVMYWYQQKSSQAPKLLFHYYDKDFNNEADTPDNFQSRRPNTSFCFLDIRSPGLGDTAMYLCATRTNRVGNEKLFFGSGTQLSVL.

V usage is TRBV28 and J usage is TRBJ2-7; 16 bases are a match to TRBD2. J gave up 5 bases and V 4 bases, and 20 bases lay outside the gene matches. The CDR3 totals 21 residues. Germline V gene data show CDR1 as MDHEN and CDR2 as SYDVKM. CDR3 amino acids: CASSSAVTGTSGRAGVDEQYF. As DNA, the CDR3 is TGTGCCAGCAGTTCCGCAGTCACCGGGACTAGCGGGAGGGCGGGTGTCGACGAGCAGTACTTC.

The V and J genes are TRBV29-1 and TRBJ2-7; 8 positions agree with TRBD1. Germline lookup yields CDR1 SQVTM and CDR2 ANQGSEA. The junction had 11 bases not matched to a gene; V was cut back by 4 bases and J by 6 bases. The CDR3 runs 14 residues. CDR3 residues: CSVGGQGLVGEQYF. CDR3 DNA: TGCAGCGTTGGAGGACAGGGATTAGTAGGCGAGCAGTACTTC.

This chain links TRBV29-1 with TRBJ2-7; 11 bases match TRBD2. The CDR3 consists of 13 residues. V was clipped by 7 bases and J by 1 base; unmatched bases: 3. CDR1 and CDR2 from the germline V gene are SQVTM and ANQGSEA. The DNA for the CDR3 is TGCAGCGCCGCTAGCGGGGGGTCCTACGAGCAGTACTTC. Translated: CSAASGGSYEQYF.

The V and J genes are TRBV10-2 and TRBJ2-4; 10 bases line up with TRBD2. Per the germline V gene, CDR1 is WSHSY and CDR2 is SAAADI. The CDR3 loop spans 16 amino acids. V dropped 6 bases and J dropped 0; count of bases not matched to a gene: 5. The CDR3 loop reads CASRTSGSIAKNIQYF. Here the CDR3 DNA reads TGCGCCAGCAGGACTAGCGGGTCCATAGCCAAAAACATTCAGTACTTC.

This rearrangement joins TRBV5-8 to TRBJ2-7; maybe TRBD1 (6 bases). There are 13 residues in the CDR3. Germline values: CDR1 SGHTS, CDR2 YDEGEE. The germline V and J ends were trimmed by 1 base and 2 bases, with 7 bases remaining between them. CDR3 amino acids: CASSLQGPYEQYF. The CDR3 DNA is TGTGCCAGCAGCTTGCAGGGGCCCTACGAGCAGTACTTC.

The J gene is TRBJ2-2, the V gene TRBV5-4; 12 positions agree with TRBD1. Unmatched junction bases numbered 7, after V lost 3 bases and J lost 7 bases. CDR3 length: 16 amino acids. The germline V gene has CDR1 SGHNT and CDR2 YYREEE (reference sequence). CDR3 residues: CASSSWDRGQGGELFF. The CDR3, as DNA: TGTGCCAGCAGCTCATGGGACAGGGGGCAGGGCGGGGAGCTGTTTTTT.

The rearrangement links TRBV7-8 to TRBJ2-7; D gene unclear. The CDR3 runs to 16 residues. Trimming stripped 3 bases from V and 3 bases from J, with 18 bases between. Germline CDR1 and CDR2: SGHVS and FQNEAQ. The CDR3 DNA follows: TGTGCCAGCAGCTTCTCCCCCGTAGCCGTTAACTACGAGCAGTACTTC. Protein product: CASSFSPVAVNYEQYF. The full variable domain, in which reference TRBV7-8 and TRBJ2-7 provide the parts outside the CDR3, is GAGVSQSPRYKVAKRGQDVALRCDPISGHVSLFWYQQALGQGPEFLTYFQNEAQLDKSGLPSDRFFAERPEGSVSTLKIQRTQQEDSAVYLCASSFSPVAVNYEQYFGPGTRLTVT.

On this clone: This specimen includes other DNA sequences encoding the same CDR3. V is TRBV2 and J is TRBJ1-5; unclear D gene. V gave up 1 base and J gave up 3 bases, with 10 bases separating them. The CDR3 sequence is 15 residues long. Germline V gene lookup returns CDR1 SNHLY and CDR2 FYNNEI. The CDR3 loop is CASSEDWGSNQPQHF. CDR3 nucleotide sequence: TGTGCCAGCAGTGAAGACTGGGGATCCAATCAGCCCCAGCATTTT.

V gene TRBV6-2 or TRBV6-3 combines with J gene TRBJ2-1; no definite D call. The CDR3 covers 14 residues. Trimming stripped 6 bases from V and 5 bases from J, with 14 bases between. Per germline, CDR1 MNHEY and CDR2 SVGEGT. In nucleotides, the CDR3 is TGTGCCAGCAGCCGACACGGAGTCCACAATGAGCAGTTCTTC. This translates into CASSRHGVHNEQFF.

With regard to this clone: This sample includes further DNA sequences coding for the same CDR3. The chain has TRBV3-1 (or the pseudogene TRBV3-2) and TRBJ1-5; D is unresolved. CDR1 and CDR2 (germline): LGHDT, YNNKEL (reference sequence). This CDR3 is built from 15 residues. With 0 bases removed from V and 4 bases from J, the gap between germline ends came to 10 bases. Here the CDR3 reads CASSQEVGSNQPQHF. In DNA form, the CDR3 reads TGTGCCAGCAGCCAAGAGGTAGGGAGTAATCAGCCCCAGCATTTT.

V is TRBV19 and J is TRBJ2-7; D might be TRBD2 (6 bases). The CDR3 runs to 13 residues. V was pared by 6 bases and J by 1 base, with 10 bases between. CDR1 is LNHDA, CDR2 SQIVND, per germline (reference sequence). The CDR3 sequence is CASSRRESYEQYF. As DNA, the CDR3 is TGTGCCAGTAGCCGCCGGGAGTCCTACGAGCAGTACTTC.